This record concerns one T cell receptor beta chain sequence. The data belong to a study of cytomegalovirus exposure and HLA in healthy donors. The CDR3 consists of 17 residues. V lost 1 base to trimming and J lost 6 bases; unmatched junction nucleotides: 11. Germline V CDR1 and CDR2: SGDLS, YYNGEE. PCR amplification relied on 60 Vbeta primers (plus 13 Jbeta primers). Per the study methods: Later, an analysis found 80 million or so unique TCR beta chains, and 9.5 million to 11 million of these were shared. Libraries were prepared by immunoSEQ multiplex PCR; TCRdb keeps only in-frame clonotypes and omits some of them. V, J and clone size are those of that table, while D and trimming were read from the DNA. Of about 140,000 clones listed, approximately 80% are singletons.

Input material: PBMCs. The rearrangement joins TRBV9 to TRBJ2-5; 11 nucleotides line up with TRBD1. This TCR was sampled from a woman aged 45 to 65 in good health and CMV-seronegative. This CDR3 is CASSVSEGQGVEKTQYF. CDR3 nucleotide sequence: TGTGCCAGCAGCGTAAGTGAGGGACAGGGGGTCGAGAAGACCCAGTACTTC.